One and the same sample provided the 2 T cell receptor beta chains below, sequenced in a study of OX40 agonist ivuxolimab in advanced cancers. Produced via immunoSEQ multiplex PCR; TCRdb's table is partial and in-frame only. This table holds 70,000 or so clones, around nine tenths found once. The sequences come from CD4+ or CD8+ T cells sorted from blood, collected in a trial of the OX40 agonist ivuxolimab. All receptors derive from an adult with an advanced solid tumor such as melanoma, head and neck, liver or kidney cancer.

As to this clone: Sequence at one end of the junction differs from germline and may be a read error. The sample holds other DNA sequences that translate to the same CDR3. The chain links TRBV4-3 to TRBJ1-1; TRBD1 might be the D (5 bases). The V gene's germline CDR1 is LGHNA and CDR2 YSLEER. The length of the CDR3 is 18 residues. The CDR3 nucleotides read TGCGCCAGCAGCCAAGACTCTCTGGGGCGAGGGGAGAACACCGAAGCTTTCTTT. As protein: CASSQDSLGRGENTEAFF.

The chain is built from TRBV4-1 and TRBJ2-1, with 10 bases fitting TRBD2. CDR1 is MGHRA and CDR2 is YSYEKL in the germline V gene. J lost 2 bases, V lost 0 bases, and 4 bases had no gene match. The CDR3 totals 17 residues. The CDR3, as DNA: TGCGCCAGCAGCCAAGATAGGGGACTAGCGACCTACAATGAGCAGTTCTTC. Its protein is CASSQDRGLATYNEQFF.